This T cell receptor beta chain emerged from a study of cytomegalovirus exposure and HLA in healthy donors (dated by TCRdb to about 2017). Regarding the complete study: According to an earlier analysis of 450 to 650 of the donors, 150 million to 200 million T cells yielded roughly 100 million unique TCR beta sequences and roughly 280 Gb of sequence data. Around 320 gigabases of sequencing data and approximately 93 million unique TCR sequences were included in an early release covering about 600 HLA-typed donors. Of the 300 to 500 genotyped donors, 81% were placed in the genetic ancestry cluster associated with self-reported Caucasian donors. The study was designed to test whether signatures of past pathogen exposure could be identified by cataloging public T cell receptors. The study used immunosequencing to profile the T cell repertoires of some 600 subjects and linked those repertoires to cytomegalovirus serostatus. In addition to the first cohort of 650 to 800 subjects, a separate validation cohort of around 110 different subjects was used. To predict cytomegalovirus infection status, the study combined high-throughput TCR immunosequencing, statistical association of individual TCRs with disease status, and machine learning. A later analysis re-analyzed previously published TCR beta repertoires from 666 donors and added high-resolution HLA genotyping to study TCR occurrence patterns. The later analysis used no new phenotypic data to find candidate immune exposures, relying instead on TCR beta sequences and their occurrence across donors. To decide whether each TCR beta V gene segment behaved as functional or pseudogenic, an earlier analysis of fewer than 750 of the donors relied on high-throughput TCR beta sequencing. Donor age, sex, ethnicity and CMV serostatus were collected together with the repertoire data. In a later genetic analysis, genome-wide SNP genotypes for about 65% of the roughly 670 donors were used, and that subset was treated as a discovery cohort. Every discovery cohort repertoire had been produced on one sequencing platform. HLA typing covered class I and class II loci at four-digit resolution. Typing coverage varied by locus: roughly 620-640 donors for A, B, C, DRB1 and DQB1; 522 for DQA1; nearly 610 for DPA1; some 470 for DPB1. Because of strong linkage in the cohort, roughly five DR-DQ haplotypes were treated as single units for association and clustering. Among 398 genotyped donors of the cohort, an average of about 220,000 unique TCR beta nucleotide sequences was sequenced per donor, of which approximately 19% were non-productive.

On this clone: There is no known antigen for this receptor. Within one base of it there is no much larger clone, and no base qualities were kept.

Summary of the overall study and its limitations: In a later analysis, most CMV-associated TCR beta chains were found to appear HLA-restricted, with HLA associations seemingly driven largely by CMV exposure. Only TCR beta chains were sequenced in this cohort, and the absence of alpha or paired-chain data limited detectable features. Linkage disequilibrium might explain the correlated functional status among segregating V segments, but an unknown experimental factor could not be excluded. When HLA alleles, especially DR and DQ, strongly co-occurred, attributing TCR associations to individual alleles was difficult. A further reported finding was that TCR beta sequences accurately predicted the HLA-A and HLA-B alleles for most subjects in the first cohort. CMV serostatus was the only immune exposure information available for the cohort. In vitro tests confirmed that three of the cytomegalovirus-associated TCR beta chains recognize cytomegalovirus antigens. Compared with the 666-donor mean, donors in an Asian-associated ancestry cluster had fewer N-insertions in productive TCRs, according to a later genetic analysis. Several of the top co-occurrence clusters appeared to be linked to parvovirus B19, influenza, CMV and Epstein-Barr virus, according to a later analysis. The earlier analysis of a few hundred of the donors excluded fewer than 20 rarely observed V segments, including chromosome 9 orphons, because counts were too low. Because HLA typing was missing for some donors at each locus, association tests included only the typed subset. A later analysis found that TCR association rates varied across HLA loci, with DRB1 alleles showing the most associated TCRs and HLA-C alleles the fewest. According to the authors, the approach could potentially be generalized to other disease states and immunological phenotypes. The classifier was reported to diagnose cytomegalovirus status with high specificity and sensitivity in both the original and validation cohorts. Most TCR sequences were observed very rarely across donors, whereas some public TCRs were present in many individuals. The study gave a list of 150 to 200 TCR beta chains associated with cytomegalovirus. The sequencing pipeline was judged likely to have produced a cluster of highly shared sequence variants as a technical artifact. An association between a missense DCLRE1C variant and V-gene and J-gene trimming of TCR beta chains was found in a later genetic analysis and replicated in an independent cohort. Because the 87-base-pair reads could not distinguish some IMGT-functional V segments, including TRBV6-2 and TRBV6-3, those segments were excluded. In a later analysis, around 17,000 TCR beta sequences were associated with specific HLA alleles at a false discovery rate of 0.05. In an earlier analysis of around 600 of the donors, most TCR beta V segments appeared in productive rearrangements about 87% or about 30% of the time, broadly matching IMGT annotations. Compared with equally common non-associated chains, HLA-associated TCR beta chains in a later analysis were more clonally expanded and had lower generation probabilities. Presence/absence analyses assumed roughly uniform sequencing depth across donors, an assumption that may not hold.

Preparation of the library involved the immunoSEQ multiplex PCR assay. For the multiplex PCR, a mixture combining 60 forward primers for TCR Vbeta segments and 13 reverse primers for TCR Jbeta segments was used. The CDR3 region of rearranged TCR beta genes was amplified from genomic DNA by a multiplex PCR assay. The Illumina HiSeq System was used to sequence the amplified TCR beta libraries as 87-base-pair reads. From the authors' description of their analysis: A later analysis counted some 74 million unique TCR beta chains across the approximately 700 repertoires, and some 11 million of these chains were shared by at least two donors. A nearest-neighbor algorithm error-corrected the raw reads and collapsed the reads into unique sequences, merging closely related sequences to remove PCR and sequencing errors. CDR3 sequences were aligned to IMGT reference sequences to assign V, D and J gene segments. For a sequence to be retained, a match of at least six nucleotides was required to both a V gene segment and a J gene segment. Rearrangements were classified as productive when the CDR3 lacked stop codons and remained in frame with V and J, and all other rearrangements were classified as non-productive. CDR3 was defined by IMGT convention, running from the second conserved V-encoded cysteine to the conserved J-encoded phenylalanine. The earlier analysis of about 500 of the donors excluded sequences that lacked an unambiguous match to a single V gene segment. In an earlier analysis of 587 of the donors, V segments were called functional above 56.7% productive rearrangements and were called segregating when the between-donor standard deviation exceeded 5%. A statistical classification framework was built for diagnosing cytomegalovirus status from the catalog of TCR beta chain sequences. A later analysis assigned V and J genes by comparing TCR nucleotide sequences with IMGT/GENE-DB human TR gene sequences. The TCRdist pipeline was used in a later analysis to assign CDR3 sequences and most-parsimonious VDJ recombination scenarios. In a later analysis, every TCR beta chain was defined by the combination of its CDR3 amino acid sequence and its V-gene family, and reads without a unique V-gene family were dropped. To address suspected cross-contamination and a sequencing artifact, a later analysis removed 592 highly shared, low-generation-probability nucleotide sequences. A later analysis calculated a clonal expansion index for each public chain from normalized within-repertoire ranks of inferred template counts. A later analysis computed generation probabilities with a VDJ recombination model fitted to out-of-frame rearrangements, and checked the results against IGoR. A later analysis scored TCR-TCR, TCR-HLA and TCR-CMV co-occurrence with hypergeometric tests, applying a repertoire-size bias correction to TCR pairs. A later analysis estimated false discovery rates by permuting HLA or CMV assignments 20 times. In a later analysis, co-occurring TCRs were grouped using DBSCAN, and TCRdist sequence similarity was added for clustering within HLA-allele-positive subsets. Repertoires with fewer than 30,000 or more than 120,000 public chains, plus five repertoires with anomalous nucleotide sharing, were excluded from co-occurrence clustering. TCRdb took over this immuneACCESS table, retaining in-frame rearrangements with V and J assigned. Such tables are incomplete; in checked studies, under half of the missing clones stem from an unresolved V gene, and the remainder is unexplained. For V, J and clone size, that table is used; D and trimming come from the DNA. The sample has tens of thousands of clones on record, approximately 79% of them singletons. The top ten hold roughly 6% of the sample.

The cohort comprised 666 healthy bone marrow donors. At the time of sampling, all cohort members were nominally healthy, though unrecorded immune exposures were likely present. The donor tested CMV seronegative, placing the donor among the roughly 350 seronegative members of the cohort. A peripheral blood sample was provided by each donor, and peripheral blood mononuclear cells were used for TCR beta sequencing. The Qiagen DNeasy Blood Extraction Kit was used to extract genomic DNA from the blood cell samples. CDR3 length: 15 amino acids, cysteine to phenylalanine. CDR3 DNA only is kept here, 45 bases in frame from base 1. V is pared back by 5 bases and J by 7 bases, with 18 bases lying between the germline termini. Per the germline V gene (reference sequence), SEHNR is the CDR1 and FQNEAQ is the CDR2.

Sequencing was carried out using PBMCs. This clonotype originated in a female donor in good health and CMV-seronegative. The V and J segments used are TRBV7-9 and TRBJ1-5; TRBD1 is a possible D gene, resting on 5 matching bases. For the CDR3, the sequence is CASSTSGGEEQPQHF. The base sequence is TGTGCCAGCAGCACCAGCGGGGGGGAGGAGCAGCCCCAGCATTTT. Extended through the reference TRBV7-9 and TRBJ1-5 proteins, this CDR3 yields the full variable domain: DTGVSQNPRHKITKRGQNVTFRCDPISEHNRLYWYRQTLGQGPEFLTYFQNEAQLEKSRLLSDRFSAERPKGSFSTLEIQRTEQGDSAMYLCASSTSGGEEQPQHFGDGTRLSIL.